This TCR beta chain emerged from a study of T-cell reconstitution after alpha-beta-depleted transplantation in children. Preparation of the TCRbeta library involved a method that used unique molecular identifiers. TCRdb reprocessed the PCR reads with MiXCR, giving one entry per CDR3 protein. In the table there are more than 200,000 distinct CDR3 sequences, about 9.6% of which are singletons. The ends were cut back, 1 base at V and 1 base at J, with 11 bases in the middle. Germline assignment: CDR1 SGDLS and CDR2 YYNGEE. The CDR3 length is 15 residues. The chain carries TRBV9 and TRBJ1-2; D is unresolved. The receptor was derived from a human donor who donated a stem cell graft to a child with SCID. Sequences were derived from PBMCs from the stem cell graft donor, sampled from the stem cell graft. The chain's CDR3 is CASSVLSGVNYGYTF. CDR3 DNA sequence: TGTGCCAGCAGCGTACTGTCAGGAGTTAACTATGGCTACACCTTC.